This T cell receptor (beta chain) originates from a study of CD8 T cells in ankylosing spondylitis. Germline CDR1 KGHDR, CDR2 SFDVKD. The CDR3 is 14 amino acids. The V and J ends lost 3 bases and 7 bases respectively, with 15 bases between them. General study findings and limits: In ankylosing spondylitis blood, a motif of about eight highly homologous TCR beta variants appeared characteristic. Peripheral blood held disease-linked clones only at relatively low frequency, and these were CD8+. Within matched ankylosing spondylitis synovial fluid, disease-linked clones were reportedly significantly enriched. Earlier authors reported some of these motif variants in reactive arthritis synovial fluid and blood.

The table lists this clonotype with a few counts. The target antigen is unknown. Quantitative 5'-RACE with molecular barcodes generated TCR beta libraries. TCRdb re-derived calls from the 5' RACE reads in MiXCR, one entry per CDR3 protein. The sample consists of about 480,000 distinct CDR3 sequences, 17% of them appearing once. This TCR came from a male donor with ankylosing spondylitis. Material: blood, either unsorted or a sorted T cell fraction (not recorded which). The rearrangement joins TRBV24-1 to TRBJ2-7, with D possibly TRBD1 on 5 matching bases. The CDR3 DNA reads as TGTGCCACCAGTGATAGGGGCACCCTGGGGGAGCAGTACTTC. Residues: CATSDRGTLGEQYF.